The next 6 T cell receptor beta chains were all read from a single sample in a study of blood T cell repertoires in COVID-19. Method: immunoSEQ multiplex PCR; TCRdb's copy keeps in-frame clones and lacks some. Here the sample spans roughly 200,000 clones, 88% being singletons. Sequencing used PBMCs or T cells enriched from blood (not recorded which). These receptors originate from a woman in her 30s who had recovered from COVID-19.

This chain links TRBV4-2 with TRBJ1-3, with 7 bases aligning to TRBD1. Germline V gene data show CDR1 as LGHNA and CDR2 as YNFKEQ. The CDR3 consists of 13 residues. J gave up 4 bases and V 3 bases, and 0 bases lay outside the gene matches. The CDR3 bases are TGTGCCAGCAGCCAGGACAGGGGAAACACCATATATTTT. Amino acid sequence: CASSQDRGNTIYF.

This chain joins TRBV7-9 and TRBJ2-2; 9 nucleotides align to TRBD1. The ends lost 4 bases at V and 5 bases at J; junction bases unmatched: 8. This CDR3 is built from 16 residues. Germline CDR1 SEHNR, CDR2 FQNEAQ (reference sequence). For the CDR3, the DNA is TGTGCCAGCAGCTCGCAACAGGGGGCGCGTACCGGGGAGCTGTTTTTT. It encodes CASSSQQGARTGELFF.

This chain links TRBV5-4 with TRBJ2-1; weak D call: TRBD2 (6 bases). This CDR3 has 16 residues. The germline CDR1 and CDR2 sequences are SGHNT and YYREEE (reference sequence). With 0 bases removed from V and 4 bases from J, the gap between germline ends came to 14 bases. In DNA, the CDR3 is TGTGCCAGCAGCTTGGATTGGGCAGGGAGGTACAATGAGCAGTTCTTC. It encodes CASSLDWAGRYNEQFF. Full variable domain (rest looked up from reference TRBV5-4 and TRBJ2-1): ETGVTQSPTHLIKTRGQQVTLRCSSQSGHNTVSWYQQALGQGPQFIFQYYREEENGRGNFPPRFSGLQFPNYSSELNVNALELDDSALYLCASSLDWAGRYNEQFFGPGTRLTVL.

About this clone: The same CDR3 arises from other DNA sequences in this sample as well. The gene calls are TRBV7-2 and TRBJ1-5; 7 positions agree with TRBD1. This CDR3 is built from 15 residues. The J segment lost 2 bases and the V segment lost 2 bases, leaving 3 bases of the junction unmatched. From germline, CDR1 is SGHTA and CDR2 FQGNSA. CDR3 sequence reads: CASSLNRGGNQPQHF. CDR3 nucleotides: TGTGCCAGCAGCTTAAACAGGGGAGGCAATCAGCCCCAGCATTTT.

A single count supports this clone. V usage is TRBV6-5 and J usage is TRBJ1-5, with D uncertain. Germline CDR1 and CDR2: MNHEY and SVGAGI. Trimming pared 3 bases from V and 1 base from J, leaving 4 bases between. The CDR3 runs 13 residues. The CDR3 spells CASSYRSNQPQHF. DNA for the CDR3: TGTGCCAGCAGTTATCGGAGCAATCAGCCCCAGCATTTT.

The chain is built from TRBV7-9 and TRBJ2-3, with D tentatively TRBD2 (6 bases). The CDR3 contains 17 residues. The V gene lost 4 bases and the J gene lost 1 base, with 18 bases spanning the gap. Looked up from germline, CDR1 is SEHNR and CDR2 is FQNEAQ (reference sequence). CDR3 DNA: TGTGCCAGCAGCTCACTAACTAGCCCCCCTGGCACAGATACGCAGTATTTT. The encoded protein is CASSSLTSPPGTDTQYF.